The 12 T cell receptor beta chains below were found in one sample sequenced in a study of Graves' ophthalmopathy and Graves' hyperthyroidism. Using RNA transcripts, the TCR beta CDR3 regions were amplified. First-round RT-PCR employed HTBI primers, with a second-round multiplex PCR after it. Using its own MiXCR run on the multiplex PCR reads, TCRdb lists one record per CDR3 protein. This table has more than 1,000,000 distinct CDR3 sequences, about two fifths appearing once. The specimen sequenced was peripheral blood or thyroid tissue (not recorded which). These receptors all stem from an adult man with Graves' hyperthyroidism.

The J gene is TRBJ1-1, the V gene TRBV3-1; D unresolved. Germline V gene data show CDR1 as LGHDT and CDR2 as YNNKEL (reference sequence). The CDR3 sequence is 14 residues long. V lost 1 base to trimming and J lost 10 bases, with 16 bases between them. CDR3 protein: CASSQVGALEGAFF. The CDR3, as DNA: TGTGCCAGCAGCCAAGTTGGTGCGCTCGAGGGAGCTTTCTTT.

This clonotype came up a few times. One junction end does not reproduce the germline sequence, and a read error may be involved. The CDR3 coding sequence is TGTGCCAGCAGCTTAAGCGGGGGGGAGCGGGACTTC. This sequence encodes CASSLSGGERDF. The chain carries TRBV7-9 and TRBJ2-7; 10 bases match TRBD2. The CDR3 is 12 residues long. Germline CDR1 is SEHNR and CDR2 is FQNEAQ (reference sequence).

This clonotype was observed many times. V gene TRBV7-2 combines with J gene TRBJ2-7; D possibly corresponds to TRBD1 (7 bases). V was trimmed by 5 bases and J by 4 bases, leaving 15 bases between them. Germline V gene sequence: CDR1 SGHTA, CDR2 FQGNSA. This CDR3 is built from 14 residues. The CDR3 nucleotides read TGTGCCAGCAGCCCAAGACAGGGAGGATACGAGCAGTACTTC. Amino acids: CASSPRQGGYEQYF.

This clonotype was seen many times. The V call is TRBV29-1, the J call TRBJ2-7, with 13 bases identical to TRBD2. V lost 4 bases and J lost 5; bases outside the gene matches: 5. This CDR3 is 14 amino acids long. CDR1 SQVTM and CDR2 ANQGSEA come from the germline V gene. The CDR3 sequence is CSVGLAGGRDEQYF. DNA for the CDR3: TGCAGCGTTGGACTAGCGGGGGGCAGGGACGAGCAGTACTTC.

This clonotype was seen at least ten times. This sequence joins TRBV7-9 and TRBJ1-2, with 9 bases that match TRBD1. Germline V gene data show CDR1 as SEHNR and CDR2 as FQNEAQ (reference sequence). The CDR3 consists of 16 residues. V lost 3 bases, J lost 5 bases, and 10 bases stayed unmatched. CDR3 loop: CASSLATTGGGYGYTF. DNA for the CDR3: TGTGCCAGCAGCTTGGCTACTACAGGGGGCGGATATGGCTACACCTTC.

Ten or more counts support this clonotype. This chain connects TRBV9 to TRBJ2-3; 7 bases agree with TRBD2. V trimming: 4 bases; J trimming: 3 bases; junction bases outside the gene matches: 8. The V gene's germline CDR1 is SGDLS and CDR2 YYNGEE. CDR3 length: 15 amino acids. The DNA for the CDR3 is TGTGCCAGCAGCCCCTTAGCGGGCGCGACAGATACGCAGTATTTT. This gives the protein CASSPLAGATDTQYF.

Remarks on this clonotype: Relative to the germline gene, one junction end is altered; a read error may explain this. V gene TRBV5-1 combines with J gene TRBJ1-2; 7 bases match TRBD1. CDR3 size: 14 residues. Germline CDR1 is SGHRS and CDR2 is YFSETQ. The CDR3 sequence: CANSPGQSNYGYTF. The CDR3 region has the DNA TGCGCCAACAGCCCGGGACAGTCGAACTATGGCTACACCTTC.

With respect to this clonotype: At one end the junction does not follow the germline gene, possibly because of a read error. The rearrangement joins TRBV10-3 to TRBJ1-1; 7 bases line up with TRBD1. Germline V gene sequence: CDR1 ENHRY, CDR2 SYGVKD. The CDR3 has 15 amino acids. The chain's CDR3 is CAISGAAGGNTGAFF. The CDR3 DNA reads TGTGCCATCAGTGGGGCGGCAGGGGGGAACACTGGAGCTTTCTTT.

There are many counts of this clonotype. The gene calls are TRBV19 and TRBJ1-2; D gene uncertain. The V gene's germline CDR1 is LNHDA and CDR2 SQIVND (reference sequence). The CDR3 is 11 amino acids. V was trimmed by 1 base and J by 6 bases, leaving 3 bases between them. CDR3 sequence reads: CASSIGNGYTF. In DNA form, the CDR3 reads TGTGCCAGTAGTATAGGGAATGGCTACACCTTC.

V is TRBV20-1 and J is TRBJ1-5, with D possibly being TRBD1 (6 bases). This CDR3 has 14 residues. CDR1 DFQATT and CDR2 SNEGSKA come from the germline V gene (reference sequence). V was cut by 2 bases and J by 1 base, with 9 bases left in between. This CDR3 reads CSARQGLSNQPQHF. In nucleotides, the CDR3 is TGCAGTGCTAGACAGGGGTTGAGCAATCAGCCCCAGCATTTT.

The table lists this clonotype with a few counts. V gene TRBV6-2 or TRBV6-3 combines with J gene TRBJ1-5, with 11 bases lining up with TRBD1. Looked up from germline, CDR1 is MNHEY and CDR2 is SVGEGT. V shed 6 bases and J 2 bases; nucleotides not matched to a gene: 3. CDR3 length: 15 residues. CDR3: CASRRTGGGNQPQHF. The CDR3 coding sequence is TGTGCCAGCAGACGGACAGGGGGCGGCAATCAGCCCCAGCATTTT.

This clonotype was seen at least ten times. Here the CDR3 reads CASSLSFHEQYF. The DNA for the CDR3 is TGTGCCAGCAGCTTATCATTCCACGAGCAGTACTTC. The rearrangement uses TRBV7-9 and TRBJ2-7, with unresolved D. Germline V gene lookup returns CDR1 SEHNR and CDR2 FQNEAQ (reference sequence). V was trimmed by 2 bases and J by 5 bases, leaving 7 bases between them. The CDR3 loop spans 12 amino acids.